The 30 T cell receptor beta chains reported below all come from one sample, sequenced in a study of molecular identifiers for immune sequencing clone quantification. TCRdb ran MiXCR on the PCR reads and lists one entry per CDR3 protein. The table has fewer than 350,000 distinct CDR3 sequences, 20% to 25% seen once. The sample comprised naive CD8+ T cells from blood, with Jurkat cell RNA spiked in. Subset defined: FACS-sorted CD8+CD4-CCR7+CD45RA+ naive T cells. These receptors originate from a human donor in good health. Some libraries in this study had Jurkat cell RNA spiked in.

This clonotype was recorded at least ten times. The rearrangement links TRBV7-8 to TRBJ1-3; possibly TRBD1 for D (5 bases). V gave up 8 bases and J gave up 6 bases, with 11 bases separating them. Germline lookup yields CDR1 SGHVS and CDR2 FQNEAQ. This CDR3 comprises 12 residues. The chain's CDR3 is CASAGLLNTIYF. CDR3 nucleotides: TGTGCCAGCGCGGGACTCTTAAACACCATATATTTT.

As to this clonotype: This may arise from a read error, as a much more abundant clone is one base away. The V call is TRBV30, the J call TRBJ2-5; D perhaps matches TRBD2 (7 bases). Trimming took off 8 bases at V and 5 bases at J, with 27 bases between the two ends. Per the germline V gene, CDR1 is GTSNPN and CDR2 is SVGIG (reference sequence). This CDR3 has 16 residues. CDR3 loop: CARTMVQGGGVETQYF. The CDR3 DNA is TGTGCCCGGACCATGGTGCAGGGAGGGGGGGTGGAGACCCAGTACTTC.

This clonotype was seen at least ten times. CDR3 sequence (DNA): TGTGCCAGCAGTTATGGACAGGGTTTGTCCGAGCAGTACTTC. Amino acids: CASSYGQGLSEQYF. The V call is TRBV6-5, the J call TRBJ2-7; 8 positions agree with TRBD1. This CDR3 has 14 residues. V dropped 3 bases and J dropped 6; count of bases not matched to a gene: 7. Germline assignment: CDR1 MNHEY and CDR2 SVGAGI.

The chain recombines TRBV11-2 with TRBJ2-2; no reliable D call. Trimming removed 0 bases at V and 0 bases at J, with 17 bases between. Germline V gives CDR1 SGHAT, CDR2 FQNNGV. The CDR3 totals 19 residues. The CDR3 DNA is TGTGCCAGCAGCTTAGATCCGTCGAAATTGCTACCGAACACCGGGGAGCTGTTTTTT. Translation: CASSLDPSKLLPNTGELFF. Full variable domain (remainder filled in from reference TRBV11-2 and TRBJ2-2): EAGVAQSPRYKIIEKRQSVAFWCNPISGHATLYWYQQILGQGPKLLIQFQNNGVVDDSQLPKDRFSAERLKGVDSTLKIQPAKLEDSAVYLCASSLDPSKLLPNTGELFFGEGSRLTVL.

The rearrangement uses TRBV29-1 and TRBJ2-3; TRBD1 might be the D (5 bases). Germline V gene sequence: CDR1 SQVTM, CDR2 ANQGSEA. V was trimmed by 3 bases and J by 4 bases, leaving 17 bases between them. The length of the CDR3 is 15 residues. The CDR3 nucleotides are TGCAGCGTTGAGCAACAGGCCCTCAAGGCAGATACGCAGTATTTT. Amino acids: CSVEQQALKADTQYF.

CDR3 sequence: CSVALVVGGSLAYEQYF. CDR3 nucleotides: TGCAGCGTTGCCCTTGTTGTTGGCGGGAGTCTAGCCTACGAGCAGTACTTC. J is TRBJ2-7 and V is TRBV29-1, with 7 bases aligning to TRBD2. The V gene end was trimmed by 4 bases and the J gene end by 2 bases; junction bases not matched to a gene: 17. Germline CDR1 SQVTM, CDR2 ANQGSEA. This CDR3 region has 17 residues.

Ten or more counts support this clonotype. The CDR3 reads CASSLAGDTEAFF. CDR3 nucleotide sequence: TGTGCCAGCAGCTTAGCGGGCGACACTGAAGCTTTCTTT. The chain employs TRBV7-9 and TRBJ1-1; no definite D call. This CDR3 comprises 13 residues. V shed 0 bases and J shed 3 bases, with 5 bases lying between them. CDR1 SEHNR and CDR2 FQNEAQ come from the germline V gene (reference sequence).

This clonotype has at least ten counts. The CDR3 loop is CASSLGGGLHNEQFF. CDR3 DNA sequence: TGTGCCAGCAGTTTGGGGGGGGGGCTTCACAATGAGCAGTTCTTC. The rearrangement links TRBV12-3 or TRBV12-4 to TRBJ2-1, with D tentatively TRBD2 (7 bases). Trimming left V 3 bases short and J 5 bases short, with 14 bases between. The CDR3 loop spans 15 amino acids.

Comment on this clonotype: A much bigger clone sits one base away, suggesting this may be a read error. This rearrangement joins TRBV4-3 to TRBJ1-1; D remains unclear. V lost 1 base and J 3 bases, leaving 12 bases between the germline ends. From germline, CDR1 is LGHNA and CDR2 YSLEER. The CDR3 covers 15 residues. The CDR3 loop is CASSQGLAGDTEAFF. The CDR3 region has the DNA TGCGCCAGCAGCCAAGGTCTGGCAGGCGACACTGAAGCTTTCTTT.

Concerning this clonotype: This sequence may be a read error, since a much larger clone differs from it by one base. The chain joins TRBV6-6 to TRBJ2-7, with 8 bases identical to TRBD2. This CDR3 is 15 amino acids long. The germline V gene has CDR1 MNHNY and CDR2 SVGAGI (reference sequence). CDR3 loop: CAGSYSTSGYYEQYF. Here the CDR3 DNA reads TGTGCCGGCAGTTACTCAACTAGCGGTTACTACGAGCAGTACTTC.

V gene TRBV25-1 combines with J gene TRBJ2-3; D remains ambiguous. The germline V gene has CDR1 MGHDK and CDR2 SYGVNS. The CDR3 totals 11 residues. Trimming pared 2 bases from V and 6 bases from J, leaving 3 bases between. The DNA of the CDR3 is TGTGCCAGCAGTGAAAGGGATACGCAGTATTTT. The encoded protein is CASSERDTQYF.

Regarding this clonotype: A clone one base away is much larger, so this may be a read error. The chain combines TRBV29-1 with TRBJ1-1; 7 nucleotides align to TRBD1. The CDR3 is 14 residues long. Germline values: CDR1 SQVTM, CDR2 ANQGSEA. The junction had 14 bases not matched to a gene; V was cut back by 7 bases and J by 6 bases. The CDR3 protein is CSGGGRVISAEAFF. CDR3 nucleotides: TGCAGCGGAGGGGGCAGGGTTATCTCCGCTGAAGCTTTCTTT.

A remark on this clonotype: An end of the junction does not agree with germline; a read error may underlie this. The CDR3 sequence is CASSRTQMGEREAQYF. CDR3 DNA sequence: TGTGCCAGCAGCCGGACTCAAATGGGGGAACGAGAGGCCCAGTACTTC. The genes are TRBV7-9 and TRBJ2-5, with D perhaps matching TRBD1 or TRBD2 (5 bases each). The germline V gene has CDR1 SEHNR and CDR2 FQNEAQ (reference sequence). This CDR3 is built from 16 residues. The whole variable domain, remainder taken from reference TRBV7-9 and TRBJ2-5, is DTGVSQNPRHKITKRGQNVTFRCDPISEHNRLYWYRQTLGQGPEFLTYFQNEAQLEKSRLLSDRFSAERPKGSFSTLEIQRTEQGDSAMYLCASSRTQMGEREAQYFGPGTRLLVL.

The sample holds many counts of this clonotype. The rearrangement uses TRBV11-2 and TRBJ2-7; TRBD1 agrees at 8 bases. Germline assignment: CDR1 SGHAT and CDR2 FQNNGV. V lost 4 bases to trimming and J lost 6 bases; unmatched junction nucleotides: 5. The length of the CDR3 is 13 residues. CDR3 region: CASSSGQGLEQYF. DNA for the CDR3: TGTGCCAGCAGCTCCGGACAGGGCCTCGAGCAGTACTTC.

This clonotype has a count of ten or more. The chain combines TRBV20-1 with TRBJ2-2, with TRBD2 identical over 8 bases. The V gene's germline CDR1 is DFQATT and CDR2 SNEGSKA (reference sequence). CDR3 length: 14 amino acids. Losses at the gene ends were 2 bases for V and 1 base for J; bases not matched to a gene: 0. The CDR3 sequence is CSARLAGNTGELFF. The CDR3 coding sequence is TGCAGTGCTAGACTAGCGGGGAACACCGGGGAGCTGTTTTTT.

This clonotype has a count of ten or more. The chain is built from TRBV9 and TRBJ2-3; the D gene is possibly TRBD1 (7 bases). With 1 base removed from V and 2 bases from J, the gap between germline ends came to 23 bases. CDR3 length: 19 amino acids. CDR1 is SGDLS and CDR2 is YYNGEE in the germline V gene. Here the CDR3 reads CASSVTDRDLIQNTDTQYF. The CDR3 coding sequence is TGTGCCAGCAGCGTAACAGACAGGGACTTAATACAAAACACAGATACGCAGTATTTT.

Note on this clonotype: A junction boundary mismatches the germline segment, possibly from a read error. The chain recombines TRBV13 with TRBJ2-1; possibly TRBD2 for D (5 bases). This CDR3 has 18 amino acids. Germline V CDR1 and CDR2: PRHDT, FYEKMQ (reference sequence). In DNA form, the CDR3 reads TGTGCCAGCAGCTCTCTGATTGTCTCGGGGAGTTCCTACAATGAGCAGTCCTTC. Amino acid sequence: CASSSLIVSGSSYNEQSF.

With respect to this clonotype: A much more abundant neighbour one base away suggests this may be a read error. The chain employs TRBV11-2 and TRBJ2-5; D might be TRBD1 or TRBD2, each matching 5 bases. With 6 bases removed from V and 5 bases from J, the gap between germline ends came to 22 bases. The CDR3 spans 16 residues. CDR1 and CDR2 from the germline V gene are SGHAT and FQNNGV. CDR3 residues: CASRTTGADDYETQYF. The CDR3 DNA follows: TGTGCCAGCAGAACCACCGGGGCCGACGATTACGAGACCCAGTACTTC.

There are many counts of this clonotype. CDR3 loop: CASSRTRGNTGELFF. CDR3 DNA: TGTGCCAGTAGTAGAACCAGGGGGAACACCGGGGAGCTGTTTTTT. The V gene is TRBV19, the J gene TRBJ2-2; weak D call: TRBD1 (6 bases). V lost 4 bases to trimming and J lost 1 base, with 10 bases between them. The V gene's germline CDR1 is LNHDA and CDR2 SQIVND (reference sequence). The CDR3 totals 15 residues.

On this clonotype: Germline and junction disagree at one end, which may indicate a read error. V is TRBV27 and J is TRBJ2-5, with TRBD1 matching 7 bases. This CDR3 comprises 16 residues. In germline, CDR1 is MNHEY, CDR2 SMNVEV (reference sequence). Here the CDR3 reads CASSLLAQTGMETQYF. CDR3 coding DNA: TGTGCCAGCAGTTTACTGGCTCAGACAGGGATGGAGACCCAGTACTTT.

This clonotype was counted ten times or more. The CDR3 nucleotides are TGTGCTAGTGGTTTGGTAGCCCTTCAGCCGTCGAGCTCCTACGAGCAGTACTTC. Translating it yields CASGLVALQPSSSYEQYF. This rearrangement joins TRBV12-5 to TRBJ2-7, with D hard to call. V lost 0 bases, J lost 0 bases, and 18 bases lay in between. Per the germline V gene, CDR1 is LGHNT and CDR2 is FRNRAP. The CDR3 spans 18 residues.

With regard to this clonotype: This could be a read error, since a much larger clone is one nucleotide away. The chain uses TRBV6-2 or TRBV6-3 and TRBJ1-1; D ambiguous. The CDR3 runs to 12 residues. Looked up from germline, CDR1 is MNHEY and CDR2 is SVGEGT. CDR3 DNA sequence: TGTGCCAGCAGTCGCGGGATCATTGAAGCTCTCTTT. It is translated as CASSRGIIEALF.

This clonotype has ten or more counts. This chain joins TRBV28 and TRBJ2-3; 11 nucleotides agree with TRBD2. The V gene end was trimmed by 4 bases and the J gene end by 2 bases; junction bases not matched to a gene: 14. CDR3 size: 19 residues. CDR1 and CDR2 (germline): MDHEN, SYDVKM. CDR3: CASSSLAGGPVTNTDTQYF. Written as DNA, the CDR3 is TGTGCCAGCAGTTCGTTAGCGGGAGGGCCCGTAACAAACACAGATACGCAGTATTTT. Based on the CDR3 plus reference TRBV28 and TRBJ2-3, the full variable domain is DVKVTQSSRYLVKRTGEKVFLECVQDMDHENMFWYRQDPGLGLRLIYFSYDVKMKEKGDIPEGYSVSREKKERFSLILESASTNQTSMYLCASSSLAGGPVTNTDTQYFGPGTRLTVL.

This clonotype was recorded at least ten times. This chain joins TRBV14 and TRBJ2-7; D is undetermined. CDR3 length equals 14 residues. CDR1 is SGHDN and CDR2 is FVKESK in the germline V gene. V was cut by 4 bases and J by 0 bases, with 10 bases left in between. The DNA for the CDR3 is TGTGCCAGCAGCCCAGGCCACAACTCCTACGAGCAGTACTTC. Translation gives CASSPGHNSYEQYF.

This clonotype was found many times. The V gene is TRBV27, the J gene TRBJ1-1, with TRBD1 matching 8 bases. The CDR3 is 15 residues long. Germline values: CDR1 MNHEY, CDR2 SMNVEV (reference sequence). V was clipped by 5 bases and J by 6 bases; unmatched bases: 11. In nucleotides, the CDR3 is TGTGCCAGCAGTCTCCGGACAGGGCCTGTGGCTGAAGCTTTCTTT. Translating gives CASSLRTGPVAEAFF.

This clonotype was recorded at least ten times. The chain recombines TRBV5-1 with TRBJ2-1, with TRBD1 identical over 7 bases. Germline CDR1 and CDR2: SGHRS and YFSETQ. The V and J ends lost 4 bases and 5 bases, in that order; junction bases with no gene match: 12. This CDR3 contains 16 residues. For the CDR3, the DNA is TGCGCCAGCAGCGACGCCTCCGGGACAGTAAACAATGAGCAGTTCTTC. This codes for CASSDASGTVNNEQFF.

A word on this clonotype: A much larger clone differs by one base, so this may be a read error. The rearrangement joins TRBV6-5 to TRBJ2-7; D might be TRBD2 (5 bases). CDR1 and CDR2 (germline): MNHEY, SVGAGI. The CDR3 is 16 residues long. Trimming shortened V by 2 bases and J by 4 bases, and 18 bases separated the two germline ends. The CDR3 sequence is CASSYVYPGTSYEQYF. The CDR3 DNA reads as TGTGCCAGCAGTTACGTATATCCGGGAACCTCGTACGAGCAGTACTTC.

Regarding this clonotype: With a much larger clone just one base away, this may be a read error. The V gene is TRBV2, the J gene TRBJ2-3, with 8 bases matching TRBD2. The CDR3 has 12 amino acids. Germline values: CDR1 SNHLY, CDR2 FYNNEI. The CDR3: CAGSDSGGKQYF. For the CDR3, the DNA is TGTGCCGGCAGTGATTCGGGAGGGAAGCAGTATTTT.

Points on this clonotype: Being one base from a much bigger clone, this may be a read error. J is TRBJ2-5 and V is TRBV7-6; 7 bases are shared with TRBD2. The CDR3 is 17 amino acids. Germline CDR1 reads SGHVS; CDR2 reads FNYEAQ. In nucleotides, the CDR3 is TGTGCCGGCAGCTTATTGTCTGGACTAGAGAACCAAGAGACCCAGTACTTC. This sequence encodes CAGSLLSGLENQETQYF.

Many counts were recorded for this clonotype. This sequence joins TRBV14 and TRBJ2-2; 8 bases map to TRBD1. V lost 4 bases to trimming and J lost 5 bases; unmatched junction nucleotides: 9. The V gene's germline CDR1 is SGHDN and CDR2 FVKESK. This CDR3 is built from 16 residues. The CDR3 loop reads CASSPGTGRTTGELFF. Written as DNA, the CDR3 is TGTGCCAGCAGCCCCGGGACAGGTCGGACTACCGGGGAGCTGTTTTTT.